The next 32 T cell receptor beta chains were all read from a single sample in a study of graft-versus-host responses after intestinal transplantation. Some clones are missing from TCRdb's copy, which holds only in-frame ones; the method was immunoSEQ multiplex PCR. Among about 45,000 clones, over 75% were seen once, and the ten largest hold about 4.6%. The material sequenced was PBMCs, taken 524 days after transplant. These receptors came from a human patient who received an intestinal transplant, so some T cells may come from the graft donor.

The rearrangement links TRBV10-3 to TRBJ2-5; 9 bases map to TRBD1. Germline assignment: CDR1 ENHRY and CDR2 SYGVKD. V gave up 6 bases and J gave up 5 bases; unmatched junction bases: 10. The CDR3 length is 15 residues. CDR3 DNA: TGTGCCATCAGCCGACTCCCGGGACAGGGTGAGACCCAGTACTTC. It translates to CAISRLPGQGETQYF.

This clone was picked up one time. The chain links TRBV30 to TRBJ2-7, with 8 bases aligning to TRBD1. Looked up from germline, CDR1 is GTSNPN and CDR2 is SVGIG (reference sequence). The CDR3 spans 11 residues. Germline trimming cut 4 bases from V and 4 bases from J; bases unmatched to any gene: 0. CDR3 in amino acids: CAWNRGYEQYF. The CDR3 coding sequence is TGTGCCTGGAACAGGGGGTACGAGCAGTACTTC. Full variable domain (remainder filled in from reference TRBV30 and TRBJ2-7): SQTIHQWPATLVQPVGSPLSLECTVEGTSNPNLYWYRQAAGRGLQLLFYSVGIGQISSEVPQNLSASRPQDRQFILSSKKLLLSDSGFYLCAWNRGYEQYFGPGTRLTVT.

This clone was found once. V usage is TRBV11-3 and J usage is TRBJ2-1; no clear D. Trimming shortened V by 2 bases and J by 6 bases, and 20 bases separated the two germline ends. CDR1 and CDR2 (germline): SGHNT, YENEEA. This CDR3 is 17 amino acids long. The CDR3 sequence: CASSLSERFFGTNEQFF. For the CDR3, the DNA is TGTGCCAGCAGCTTAAGCGAGAGATTTTTCGGAACCAATGAGCAGTTCTTC.

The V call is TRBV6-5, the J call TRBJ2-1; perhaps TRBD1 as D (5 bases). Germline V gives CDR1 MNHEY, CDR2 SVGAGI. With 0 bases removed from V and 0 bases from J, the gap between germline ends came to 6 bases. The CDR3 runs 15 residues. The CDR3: CASSYSDNSYNEQFF. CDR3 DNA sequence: TGTGCCAGCAGTTACTCGGACAACTCCTACAATGAGCAGTTCTTC.

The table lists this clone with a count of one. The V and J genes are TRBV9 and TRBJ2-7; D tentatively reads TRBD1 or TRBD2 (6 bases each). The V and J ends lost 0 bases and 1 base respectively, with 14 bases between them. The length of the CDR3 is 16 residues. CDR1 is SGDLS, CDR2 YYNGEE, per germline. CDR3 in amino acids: CASSVDPGALSYEQYF. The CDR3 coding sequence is TGTGCCAGCAGCGTAGATCCGGGGGCTCTGTCCTACGAGCAGTACTTC. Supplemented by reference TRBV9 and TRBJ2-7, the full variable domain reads DSGVTQTPKHLITATGQRVTLRCSPRSGDLSVYWYQQSLDQGLQFLIQYYNGEERAKGNILERFSAQQFPDLHSELNLSSLELGDSALYFCASSVDPGALSYEQYFGPGTRLTVT.

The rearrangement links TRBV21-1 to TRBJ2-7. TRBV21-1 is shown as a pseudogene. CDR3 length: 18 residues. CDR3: CASSKGFPGNLSYYEQYF. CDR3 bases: TGTGCCAGCAGCAAAGGCTTCCCCGGAAATTTAAGCTACTACGAGCAGTACTTC.

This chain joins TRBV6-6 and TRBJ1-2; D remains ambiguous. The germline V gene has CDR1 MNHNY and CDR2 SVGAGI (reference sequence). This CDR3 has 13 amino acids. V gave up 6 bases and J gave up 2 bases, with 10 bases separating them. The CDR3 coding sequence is TGTGCCAGCAGCCTCAGTGGGAACTATGGCTACACCTTC. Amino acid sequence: CASSLSGNYGYTF.

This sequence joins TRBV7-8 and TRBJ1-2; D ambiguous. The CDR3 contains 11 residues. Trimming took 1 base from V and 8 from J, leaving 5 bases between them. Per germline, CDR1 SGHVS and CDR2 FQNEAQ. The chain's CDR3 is CASSLDGGYTF. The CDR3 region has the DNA TGTGCCAGCAGCTTAGACGGGGGCTACACCTTC.

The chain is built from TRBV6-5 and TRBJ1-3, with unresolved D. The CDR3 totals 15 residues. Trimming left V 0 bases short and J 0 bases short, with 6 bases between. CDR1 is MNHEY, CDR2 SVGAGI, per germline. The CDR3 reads CASSYSQSSGNTIYF. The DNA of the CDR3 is TGTGCCAGCAGTTACTCTCAGAGCTCTGGAAACACCATATATTTT.

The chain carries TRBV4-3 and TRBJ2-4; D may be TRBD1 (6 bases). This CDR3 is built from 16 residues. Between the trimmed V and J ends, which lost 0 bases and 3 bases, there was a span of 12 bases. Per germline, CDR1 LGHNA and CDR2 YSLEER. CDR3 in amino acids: CASSQDLGRGKNIQYF. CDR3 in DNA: TGCGCCAGCAGCCAAGACCTGGGCAGGGGCAAAAACATTCAGTACTTC.

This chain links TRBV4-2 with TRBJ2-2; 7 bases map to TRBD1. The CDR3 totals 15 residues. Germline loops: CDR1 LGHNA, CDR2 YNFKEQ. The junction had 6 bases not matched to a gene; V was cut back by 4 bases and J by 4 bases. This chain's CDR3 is CASSLTQGTTGELFF. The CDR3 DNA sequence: TGTGCCAGCAGCCTAACACAGGGGACCACCGGGGAGCTGTTTTTT.

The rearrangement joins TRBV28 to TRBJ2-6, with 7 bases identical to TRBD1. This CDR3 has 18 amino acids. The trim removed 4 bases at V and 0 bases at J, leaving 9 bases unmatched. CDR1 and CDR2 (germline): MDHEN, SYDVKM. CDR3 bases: TGTGCCAGCAGTTCCATGGGACAGTTGGTCTCTGGGGCCAACGTCCTGACTTTC. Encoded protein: CASSSMGQLVSGANVLTF.

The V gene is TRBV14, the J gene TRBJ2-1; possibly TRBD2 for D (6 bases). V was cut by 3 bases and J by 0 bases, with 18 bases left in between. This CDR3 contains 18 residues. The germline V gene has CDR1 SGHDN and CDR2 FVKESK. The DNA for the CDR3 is TGTGCCAGCAGCCAGGTCAAACCGGGAGTAAGCTCCTACAATGAGCAGTTCTTC. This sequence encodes CASSQVKPGVSSYNEQFF.

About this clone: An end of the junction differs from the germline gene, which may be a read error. The CDR3 bases are TGTGCCAGTAGTTTTAGTATCGGACAGTTTTCCTACAAGCAGTACTTC. It is translated as CASSFSIGQFSYKQYF. This rearrangement joins TRBV19 to TRBJ2-7; D is possibly TRBD1 (6 bases). The germline V gene encodes CDR1 LNHDA and CDR2 SQIVND (reference sequence). The CDR3 is 16 residues long.

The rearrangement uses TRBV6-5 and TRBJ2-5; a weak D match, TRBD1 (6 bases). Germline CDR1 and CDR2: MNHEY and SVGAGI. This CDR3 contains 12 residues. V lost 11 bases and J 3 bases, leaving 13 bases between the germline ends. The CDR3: CAARGSEETQYF. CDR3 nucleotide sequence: TGTGCCGCCAGGGGATCTGAAGAGACCCAGTACTTC.

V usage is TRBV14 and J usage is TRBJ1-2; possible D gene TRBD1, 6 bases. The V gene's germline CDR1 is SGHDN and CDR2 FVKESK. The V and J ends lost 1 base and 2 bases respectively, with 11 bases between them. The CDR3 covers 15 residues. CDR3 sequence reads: CASSQAGEVNYGYTF. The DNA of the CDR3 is TGTGCCAGCAGCCAAGCAGGGGAGGTCAACTATGGCTACACCTTC. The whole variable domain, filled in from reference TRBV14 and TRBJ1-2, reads EAGVTQFPSHSVIEKGQTVTLRCDPISGHDNLYWYRRVMGKEIKFLLHFVKESKQDESGMPNNRFLAERTGGTYSTLKVQPAELEDSGVYFCASSQAGEVNYGYTFGSGTRLTVV.

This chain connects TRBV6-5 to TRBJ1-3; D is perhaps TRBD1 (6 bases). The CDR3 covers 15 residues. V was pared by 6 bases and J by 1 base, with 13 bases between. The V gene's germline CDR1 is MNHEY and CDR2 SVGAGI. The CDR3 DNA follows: TGTGCCAGCAGGAAGGACAGTCGTTCTGGAAACACCATATATTTT. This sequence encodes CASRKDSRSGNTIYF.

The DNA for the CDR3 is TGTGCCATCAGCCCGACTAGCTCGGGTGAGCAGTTCTTC. This sequence encodes CAISPTSSGEQFF. The chain uses TRBV10-3 and TRBJ2-1, with 7 bases fitting TRBD2. V trimming: 6 bases; J trimming: 9 bases; junction bases outside the gene matches: 8. CDR3 length: 13 residues. In germline, CDR1 is ENHRY, CDR2 SYGVKD.

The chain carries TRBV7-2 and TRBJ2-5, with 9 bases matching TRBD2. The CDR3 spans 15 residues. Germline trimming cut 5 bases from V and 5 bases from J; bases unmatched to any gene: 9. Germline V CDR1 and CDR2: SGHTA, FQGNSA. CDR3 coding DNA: TGTGCCAGCAGCCCGCTTTCCGCGGGAGGGGAGACCCAGTACTTC. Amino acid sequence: CASSPLSAGGETQYF.

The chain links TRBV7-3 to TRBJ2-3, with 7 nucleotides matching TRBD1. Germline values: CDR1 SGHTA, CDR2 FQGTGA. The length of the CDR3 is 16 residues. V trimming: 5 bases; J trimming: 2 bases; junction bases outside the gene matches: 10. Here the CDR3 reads CASSPKQGWNTDTQYF. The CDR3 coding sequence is TGTGCCAGCAGCCCTAAACAGGGGTGGAACACAGATACGCAGTATTTT.

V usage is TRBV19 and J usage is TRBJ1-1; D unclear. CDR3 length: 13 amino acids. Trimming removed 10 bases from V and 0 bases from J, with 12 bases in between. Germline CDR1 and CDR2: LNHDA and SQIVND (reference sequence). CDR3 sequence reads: CATSTYLNTEAFF. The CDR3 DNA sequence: TGTGCCACTTCCACTTACCTGAACACTGAAGCTTTCTTT.

CDR3 bases: TGTGCCAGCAGTTCGAGGGGTCAGCCCCAGCATTTT. Protein: CASSSRGQPQHF. This chain connects TRBV28 to TRBJ1-5; D might be TRBD1 (5 bases). V lost 4 bases and J lost 6, with 7 bases in between. The length of the CDR3 is 12 residues. Germline CDR1 reads MDHEN; CDR2 reads SYDVKM.

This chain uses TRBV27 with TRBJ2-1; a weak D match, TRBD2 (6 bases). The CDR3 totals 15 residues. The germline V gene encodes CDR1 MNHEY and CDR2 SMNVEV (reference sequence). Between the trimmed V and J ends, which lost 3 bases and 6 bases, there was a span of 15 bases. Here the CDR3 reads CASSFSPSGGNEQFF. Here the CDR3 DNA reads TGTGCCAGCAGTTTTTCACCCTCCGGGGGCAATGAGCAGTTCTTC.

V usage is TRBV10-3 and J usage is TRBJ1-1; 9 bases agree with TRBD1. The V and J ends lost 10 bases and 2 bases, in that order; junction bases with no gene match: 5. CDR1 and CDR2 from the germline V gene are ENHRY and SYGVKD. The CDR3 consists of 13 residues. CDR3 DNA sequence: TGTGCCAGCCTACAGGGGGCAAACACTGAAGCTTTCTTT. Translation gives CASLQGANTEAFF.

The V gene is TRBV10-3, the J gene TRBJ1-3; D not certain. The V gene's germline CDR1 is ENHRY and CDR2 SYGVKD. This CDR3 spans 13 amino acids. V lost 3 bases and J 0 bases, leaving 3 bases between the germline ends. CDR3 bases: TGTGCCATCAGTGACATCTCTGGAAACACCATATATTTT. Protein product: CAISDISGNTIYF.

The CDR3: CAWSVFEGTRGLRYPRALHF. The CDR3 DNA reads as TGTGCCTGGAGTGTATTCGAGGGGACCCGGGGGTTACGGTACCCGAGGGCCCTCCACTTT. The V and J genes are TRBV30 and TRBJ1-6, with D perhaps matching TRBD1 (5 bases). Looked up from germline, CDR1 is GTSNPN and CDR2 is SVGIG (reference sequence). The CDR3 loop spans 20 amino acids. Trimming cost V 0 bases and J 14 bases, with 35 bases left between them.

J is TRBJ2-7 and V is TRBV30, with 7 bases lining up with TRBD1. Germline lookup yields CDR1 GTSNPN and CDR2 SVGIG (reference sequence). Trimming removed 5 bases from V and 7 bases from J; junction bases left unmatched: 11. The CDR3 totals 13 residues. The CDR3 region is CAWALDRVGEQYF. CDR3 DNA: TGTGCCTGGGCCCTAGACAGGGTAGGAGAGCAGTACTTC.

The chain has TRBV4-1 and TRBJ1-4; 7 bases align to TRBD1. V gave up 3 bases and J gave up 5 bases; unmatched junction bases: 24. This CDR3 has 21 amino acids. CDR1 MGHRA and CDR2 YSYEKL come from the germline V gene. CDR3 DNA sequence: TGCGCCAGCAGCCACCATTTGGCCTGGTCCTTTACAGGGGAGGGGAATGAAAAACTGTTTTTT. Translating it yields CASSHHLAWSFTGEGNEKLFF.

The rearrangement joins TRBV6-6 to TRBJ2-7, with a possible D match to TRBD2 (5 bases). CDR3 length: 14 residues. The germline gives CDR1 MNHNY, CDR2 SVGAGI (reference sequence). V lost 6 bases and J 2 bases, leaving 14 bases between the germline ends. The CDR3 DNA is TGTGCCAGCAGGGACGGGAAGAATACCTACGAGCAGTACTTC. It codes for CASRDGKNTYEQYF.

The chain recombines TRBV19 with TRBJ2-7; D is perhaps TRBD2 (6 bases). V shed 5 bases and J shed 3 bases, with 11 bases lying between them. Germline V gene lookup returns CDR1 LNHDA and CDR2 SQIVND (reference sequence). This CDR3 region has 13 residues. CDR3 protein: CASSPGLFYEQYF. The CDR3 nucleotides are TGTGCCAGTAGTCCGGGACTTTTCTACGAGCAGTACTTC.

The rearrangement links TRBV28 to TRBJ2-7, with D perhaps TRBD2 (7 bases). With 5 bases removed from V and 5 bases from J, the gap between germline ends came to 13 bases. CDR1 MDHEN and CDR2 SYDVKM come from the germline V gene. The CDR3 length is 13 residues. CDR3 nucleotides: TGTGCCAGCAGTGCGGGGGCCCTCAACGAGCAGTACTTC. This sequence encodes CASSAGALNEQYF.

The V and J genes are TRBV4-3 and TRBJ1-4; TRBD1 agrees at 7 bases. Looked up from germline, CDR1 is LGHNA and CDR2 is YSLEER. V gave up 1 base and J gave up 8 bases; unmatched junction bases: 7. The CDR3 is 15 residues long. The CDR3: CASSQADRRGEKLFF. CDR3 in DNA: TGCGCCAGCAGCCAAGCAGACCGCAGGGGGGAAAAACTGTTTTTT.